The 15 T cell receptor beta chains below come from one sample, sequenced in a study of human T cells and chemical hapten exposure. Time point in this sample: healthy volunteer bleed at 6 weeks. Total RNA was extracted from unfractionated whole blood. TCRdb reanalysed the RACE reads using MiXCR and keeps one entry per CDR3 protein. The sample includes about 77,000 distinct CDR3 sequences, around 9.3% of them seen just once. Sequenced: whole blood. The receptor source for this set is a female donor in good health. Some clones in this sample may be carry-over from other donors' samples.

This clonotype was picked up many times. The CDR3 DNA is TGTGCCAGCAGCCGGGACAGCACAGATACGCAGTATTTT. Residues: CASSRDSTDTQYF. V and J are TRBV3-1 and TRBJ2-3; D is possibly TRBD1 or TRBD2 (5 bases each). The CDR3 loop spans 13 amino acids. Trimming took off 4 bases at V and 0 bases at J, with 5 bases between the two ends. The germline CDR1 and CDR2 sequences are LGHDT and YNNKEL (reference sequence).

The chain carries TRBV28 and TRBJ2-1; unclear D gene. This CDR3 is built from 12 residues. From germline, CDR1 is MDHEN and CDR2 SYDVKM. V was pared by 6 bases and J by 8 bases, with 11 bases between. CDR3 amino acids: CASRYRWDEQFF. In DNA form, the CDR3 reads TGTGCCAGCAGATACCGATGGGATGAGCAGTTCTTC. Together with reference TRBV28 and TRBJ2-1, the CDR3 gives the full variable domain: DVKVTQSSRYLVKRTGEKVFLECVQDMDHENMFWYRQDPGLGLRLIYFSYDVKMKEKGDIPEGYSVSREKKERFSLILESASTNQTSMYLCASRYRWDEQFFGPGTRLTVL.

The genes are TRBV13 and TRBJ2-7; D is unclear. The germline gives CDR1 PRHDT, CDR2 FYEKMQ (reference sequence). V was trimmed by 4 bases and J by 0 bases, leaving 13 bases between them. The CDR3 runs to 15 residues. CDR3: CASSSRGVNSYEQYF. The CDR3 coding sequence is TGTGCCAGCAGCTCTAGAGGTGTGAACTCCTACGAGCAGTACTTC.

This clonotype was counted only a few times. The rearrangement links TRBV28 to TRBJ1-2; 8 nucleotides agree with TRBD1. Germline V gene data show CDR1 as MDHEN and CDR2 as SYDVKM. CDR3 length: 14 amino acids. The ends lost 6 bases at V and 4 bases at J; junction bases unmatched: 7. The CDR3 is CASRVSGGLYGYTF. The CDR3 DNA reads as TGTGCCAGCAGAGTCTCAGGGGGCCTCTATGGCTACACCTTC.

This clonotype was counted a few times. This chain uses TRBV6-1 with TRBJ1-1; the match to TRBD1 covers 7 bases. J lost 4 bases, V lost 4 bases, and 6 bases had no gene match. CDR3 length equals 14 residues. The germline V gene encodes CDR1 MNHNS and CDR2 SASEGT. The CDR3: CASSARGSSTEAFF. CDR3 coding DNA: TGTGCCAGCAGTGCCAGGGGGTCGAGCACTGAAGCTTTCTTT.

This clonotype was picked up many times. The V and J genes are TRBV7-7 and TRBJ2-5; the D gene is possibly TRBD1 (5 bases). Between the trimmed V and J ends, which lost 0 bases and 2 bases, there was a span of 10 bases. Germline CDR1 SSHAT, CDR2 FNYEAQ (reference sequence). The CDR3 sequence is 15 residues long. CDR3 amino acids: CASSLAYPGQETQYF. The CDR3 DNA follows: TGTGCCAGCAGCTTAGCCTACCCAGGGCAAGAGACCCAGTACTTC.

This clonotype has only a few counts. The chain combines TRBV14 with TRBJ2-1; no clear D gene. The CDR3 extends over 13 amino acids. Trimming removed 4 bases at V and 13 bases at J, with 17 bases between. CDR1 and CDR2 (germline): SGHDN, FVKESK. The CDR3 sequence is CASSRALQVVQFF. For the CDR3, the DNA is TGTGCCAGCAGCCGTGCTTTGCAAGTGGTCCAGTTCTTC.

CDR3 region: CASVGQGNHNYGYTF. The DNA for the CDR3 is TGTGCCAGCGTTGGCCAGGGGAACCATAACTATGGCTACACCTTC. V gene TRBV6-1 combines with J gene TRBJ1-2; the D gene is possibly TRBD1 (6 bases). Germline-derived CDR1 and CDR2 are MNHNS and SASEGT. V lost 8 bases and J 1 base, leaving 17 bases between the germline ends. The CDR3 has 15 amino acids.

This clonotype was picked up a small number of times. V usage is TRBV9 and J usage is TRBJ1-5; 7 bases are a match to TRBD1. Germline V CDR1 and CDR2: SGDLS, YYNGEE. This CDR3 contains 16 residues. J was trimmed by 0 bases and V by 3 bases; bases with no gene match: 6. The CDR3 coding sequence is TGTGCCAGCAGCGCCGGGACAGCCTATAGCAATCAGCCCCAGCATTTT. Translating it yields CASSAGTAYSNQPQHF.

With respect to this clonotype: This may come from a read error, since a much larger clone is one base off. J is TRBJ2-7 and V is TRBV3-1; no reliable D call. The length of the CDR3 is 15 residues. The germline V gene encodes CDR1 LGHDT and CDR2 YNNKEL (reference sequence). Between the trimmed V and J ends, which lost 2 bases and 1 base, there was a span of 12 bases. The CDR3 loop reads CASSQRFGRSYEQYF. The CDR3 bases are TGTGCCAGCAGCCAACGGTTCGGCCGATCCTACGAGCAGTACTTC.

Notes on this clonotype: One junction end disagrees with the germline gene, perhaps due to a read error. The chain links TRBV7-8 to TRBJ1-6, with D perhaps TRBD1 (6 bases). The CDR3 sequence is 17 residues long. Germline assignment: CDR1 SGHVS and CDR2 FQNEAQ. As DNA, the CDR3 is TGTGCCAGCAGCTTAGTGGTCAGGGGCTTTTCTCGTTCATCCCTCCACTTT. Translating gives CASSLVVRGFSRSSLHF. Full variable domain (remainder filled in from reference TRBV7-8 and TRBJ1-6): GAGVSQSPRYKVAKRGQDVALRCDPISGHVSLFWYQQALGQGPEFLTYFQNEAQLDKSGLPSDRFFAERPEGSVSTLKIQRTQQEDSAVYLCASSLVVRGFSRSSLHFGNGTRLTVT.

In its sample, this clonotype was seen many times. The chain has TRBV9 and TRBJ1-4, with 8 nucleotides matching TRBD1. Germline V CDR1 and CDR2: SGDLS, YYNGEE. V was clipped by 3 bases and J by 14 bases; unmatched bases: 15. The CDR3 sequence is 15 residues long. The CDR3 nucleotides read TGTGCCAGCAGCGCGGCCCCCACAGGGGGAATGAGTCTGTTTTTT. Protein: CASSAAPTGGMSLFF. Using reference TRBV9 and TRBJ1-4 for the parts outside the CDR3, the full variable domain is DSGVTQTPKHLITATGQRVTLRCSPRSGDLSVYWYQQSLDQGLQFLIQYYNGEERAKGNILERFSAQQFPDLHSELNLSSLELGDSALYFCASSAAPTGGMSLFFGSGTQLSVL.

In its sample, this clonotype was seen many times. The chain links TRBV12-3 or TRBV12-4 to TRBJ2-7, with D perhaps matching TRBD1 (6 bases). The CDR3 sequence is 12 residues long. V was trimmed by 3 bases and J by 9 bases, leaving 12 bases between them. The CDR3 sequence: CASSLAGVRQYF. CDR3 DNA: TGTGCCAGCAGTTTGGCAGGGGTAAGGCAGTACTTC.

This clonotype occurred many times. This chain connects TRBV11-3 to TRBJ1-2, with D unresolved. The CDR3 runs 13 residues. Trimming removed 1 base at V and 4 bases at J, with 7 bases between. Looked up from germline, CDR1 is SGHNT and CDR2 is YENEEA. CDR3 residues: CASSLGLLYGYTF. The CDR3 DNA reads TGTGCCAGCAGCTTAGGGCTTCTCTATGGCTACACCTTC.

The CDR3 DNA is TGTGCCAGCAGCCCTAGACAGGCTAATCAGCCCCAGCATTTT. Translated: CASSPRQANQPQHF. This chain uses TRBV12-3 or TRBV12-4 with TRBJ1-5; TRBD1 is a possible D gene (6 bases). Trimming took off 6 bases at V and 4 bases at J, with 13 bases between the two ends. The CDR3 covers 14 residues.